This entry describes one T cell receptor beta chain. This entry belongs to a study of blood T cell repertoires in COVID-19. As for the study in general: Acute-phase and convalescent COVID-19 samples originated in the United States, Italy and Spain.

V lost 0 bases and J 2 bases, leaving 4 bases between the germline ends. The germline gives CDR1 LGHDT, CDR2 YNNKEL (reference sequence). The CDR3 has 13 residues. The assay was immunoSEQ multiplex PCR, and TCRdb's table has in-frame clones only and misses some. The sample has about 36,000 clones, 90% seen once. The sample comprised peripheral blood. The V call is TRBV3-1 (or the pseudogene TRBV3-2), the J call TRBJ1-2; D remains unclear. This TCR was recovered from a human donor in a cohort sampled during active COVID-19. The CDR3 sequence is CASSQEENYGYTF. DNA of the CDR3: TGTGCCAGCAGCCAAGAAGAGAACTATGGCTACACCTTC.